This T cell receptor (beta chain) was sequenced in a study of technical replicates of blood from a few donors. The count of this clone is one. J lost 6 bases, V lost 5 bases, and 8 bases had no gene match. This CDR3 is built from 14 residues. The V gene's germline CDR1 is SGHTA and CDR2 FQGNSA. The assay was immunoSEQ multiplex PCR, and TCRdb's table has in-frame clones only and misses some. Among about 56,000 clones, roughly 95% were seen once, and the ten largest hold around 4%. J is TRBJ2-7 and V is TRBV7-2, with 9 bases lining up with TRBD1. The clonotype comes from a human donor in good health. Some clones in this sample may be carry-over from other donors' samples. The sample consisted of PBMCs. This CDR3 is CASSPDRGRPEQYF. CDR3 sequence (DNA): TGTGCCAGCAGCCCGGACAGGGGACGGCCCGAGCAGTACTTC. The complete variable domain, with remaining parts taken from reference TRBV7-2 and TRBJ2-7, reads GAGVSQSPSNKVTEKGKDVELRCDPISGHTALYWYRQSLGQGLEFLIYFQGNSAPDKSGLPSDRFSAERTGGSVSTLTIQRTQQEDSAVYLCASSPDRGRPEQYFGPGTRLTVT.